The next 28 T cell receptor beta chains were all read from a single sample in a study of vaccination and CD4 T cells after COVID-19 (dated by TCRdb to 2022 to 2024). The treatment or condition label here, explained by the study, means: roughly ten-day PBMC culture with coronavirus spike peptide pools or control peptides (ViraFEST assay). The antigens for these receptors are not known. The method behind the library was PCR. The data were produced on an Illumina iSeq 100. At the Johns Hopkins FTIC core, DNA from the cultured CD4+ T cells underwent TCR sequencing with the Oncomine TCR Beta short-read assay. The raw public data were reprocessed by TCRdb itself: fastp quality trimming at Q25, MiXCR clonotype calling, in-frame beta chains only. One record per CDR3 amino acid sequence lists the most common genes and DNA. The sample data list 11,000 to 15,000 distinct CDR3 sequences, and 27% of these were observed just once. The ten largest clones capture roughly 8.5% of the sample.

Sequencing used CD4+ T cells from blood, cultured in vitro. The source of these receptors is a human donor who had recovered from COVID-19.

The chain is built from TRBV5-6 and TRBJ2-1; 9 nucleotides agree with TRBD2. Germline CDR1 is SGHDT and CDR2 is YYEEEE. The CDR3 totals 16 residues. The trim removed 3 bases at V and 4 bases at J, leaving 8 bases unmatched. In nucleotides, the CDR3 is TGTGCCAGCAGCTGGGGTAGCGGGGGTGGGTACAATGAGCAGTTCTTC. This gives the protein CASSWGSGGGYNEQFF.

This chain links TRBV18 with TRBJ2-2; tentatively, D is TRBD1 or TRBD2 (5 bases each). The CDR3 extends over 15 amino acids. From germline, CDR1 is KGHSH and CDR2 LQKENI. Trimming removed 4 bases from V and 2 bases from J, with 11 bases in between. The CDR3 region is CASSRRGDNTGELFF. The CDR3 nucleotides read TGTGCCAGCTCACGGAGAGGGGATAACACCGGGGAGCTGTTTTTT. The whole variable domain, remainder taken from reference TRBV18 and TRBJ2-2, is NAGVMQNPRHLVRRRGQEARLRCSPMKGHSHVYWYRQLPEEGLKFMVYLQKENIIDESGMPKERFSAEFPKEGPSILRIQQVVRGDSAAYFCASSRRGDNTGELFFGEGSRLTVL.

The chain recombines TRBV20-1 with TRBJ2-3; 14 positions agree with TRBD2. The germline V gene encodes CDR1 DFQATT and CDR2 SNEGSKA (reference sequence). The CDR3 length is 12 residues. J was trimmed by 15 bases and V by 7 bases; bases with no gene match: 9. CDR3 bases: TGCAGTGTCCCTTTGGGGACTAGCGGGGGTTATTTT. Encoded protein: CSVPLGTSGGYF.

By share of the sample, this clonotype is medium-sized (0.01 to 0.1%). This chain links TRBV7-9 with TRBJ1-5; unclear D gene. The V and J ends lost 8 bases and 0 bases respectively, with 20 bases between them. The CDR3 totals 17 residues. Per the germline V gene, CDR1 is SEHNR and CDR2 is FQNEAQ (reference sequence). CDR3: CASRTFRRVSSNQPQHF. CDR3 nucleotide sequence: TGTGCCAGCCGAACCTTTAGAAGGGTAAGTAGCAATCAGCCCCAGCATTTT.

This clonotype was recorded a few times. The gene calls are TRBV11-3 and TRBJ2-5; D perhaps matches TRBD1 (6 bases). The CDR3 runs 14 residues. Trimming left V 5 bases short and J 4 bases short, with 14 bases between. Germline V gene sequence: CDR1 SGHNT, CDR2 YENEEA. CDR3 nucleotide sequence: TGTGCCAGCAGCCCCGTACAGGGACGAGAGACCCAGTACTTC. It translates to CASSPVQGRETQYF. The full variable domain, its missing parts supplied by reference TRBV11-3 and TRBJ2-5, is EAGVVQSPRYKIIEKKQPVAFWCNPISGHNTLYWYLQNLGQGPELLIRYENEEAVDDSQLPKDRFSAERLKGVDSTLKIQPAELGDSAVYLCASSPVQGRETQYFGPGTRLLVL.

The rearrangement uses TRBV11-3 and TRBJ1-2; 8 nucleotides agree with TRBD1. Germline V lookup: CDR1 SGHNT, CDR2 YENEEA. The CDR3 totals 15 residues. Losses at the gene ends were 5 bases for V and 2 bases for J; bases not matched to a gene: 7. DNA of the CDR3: TGTGCCAGCAGCCCGCGGACAGGGACGAACTATGGCTACACCTTC. It specifies CASSPRTGTNYGYTF.

The chain has TRBV3-1 and TRBJ2-3, with D possibly being TRBD1 or TRBD2 (5 bases each). V lost 0 bases, J lost 3 bases, and 10 bases lay in between. There are 15 residues in the CDR3. Germline CDR1 and CDR2: LGHDT and YNNKEL (reference sequence). The CDR3 sequence: CASSQEGPRTDTQYF. The CDR3 DNA follows: TGTGCCAGCAGCCAAGAGGGACCTAGAACAGATACGCAGTATTTT.

This chain links TRBV6-1 with TRBJ1-5, with D possibly TRBD1 on 5 matching bases. Deletions cut 6 bases from V and 6 bases from J, with 15 bases between. The CDR3 extends over 14 amino acids. Germline-derived CDR1 and CDR2 are MNHNS and SASEGT. The DNA of the CDR3 is TGTGCCAGCAGGTGGGGGGGGGAAAGTCAGCCCCAGCATTTT. Translation: CASRWGGESQPQHF.

The genes are TRBV30 and TRBJ2-1; TRBD2 agrees at 12 bases. Germline assignment: CDR1 GTSNPN and CDR2 SVGIG (reference sequence). This CDR3 contains 14 residues. V lost 5 bases, J lost 6 bases, and 5 bases stayed unmatched. The CDR3 DNA reads TGTGCCTGGGTCCTAGCGGGGGGGATCAATGAGCAGTTCTTC. Protein: CAWVLAGGINEQFF.

In its sample, this clonotype was seen a few times. The V and J genes are TRBV2 and TRBJ1-6; 7 bases fit TRBD1. This CDR3 is 13 amino acids long. V shed 8 bases and J 7 bases; nucleotides not matched to a gene: 5. Germline CDR1 is SNHLY and CDR2 is FYNNEI. In DNA form, the CDR3 reads TGTGCCAGCCGGGACAGTCTAAATTCACCCCTCCACTTT. It is translated as CASRDSLNSPLHF.

The chain joins TRBV7-9 to TRBJ2-1, with 8 bases lining up with TRBD1. V was pared by 1 base and J by 5 bases, with 4 bases of the junction left unmatched. Germline values: CDR1 SEHNR, CDR2 FQNEAQ (reference sequence). This CDR3 has 15 residues. CDR3 DNA: TGTGCCAGCAGCTTAGATGGGACAGGAAACAATGAGCAGTTCTTC. Translating it yields CASSLDGTGNNEQFF.

V and J are TRBV12-3 or TRBV12-4 and TRBJ2-3; no clear D. The V end lost 5 bases, the J end lost 5 bases, and 8 bases lay between the germline ends. CDR3 length equals 12 residues. CDR3 loop: CASSPHLDTQYF. In nucleotides, the CDR3 is TGTGCCAGCAGTCCTCACTTAGATACGCAGTATTTT.

This rearrangement joins TRBV11-2 to TRBJ1-1; weak D call: TRBD1 (5 bases). This CDR3 region has 15 residues. CDR1 is SGHAT and CDR2 is FQNNGV in the germline V gene. The V gene lost 1 base and the J gene lost 1 base, with 10 bases spanning the gap. CDR3 amino acids: CASSLVQGRNTEAFF. CDR3 bases: TGTGCCAGCAGCTTAGTCCAGGGTAGGAACACTGAAGCTTTCTTT.

This clonotype turned up a few times. J is TRBJ1-2 and V is TRBV6-5; D may be TRBD1 (6 bases). CDR3 length: 18 residues. In germline, CDR1 is MNHEY, CDR2 SVGAGI. The V gene lost 2 bases and the J gene lost 4 bases, with 23 bases spanning the gap. The CDR3 nucleotides read TGTGCCAGCAGTTACGGTACCGGGACACTATTCTCTATCTATGGCTACACCTTC. Protein product: CASSYGTGTLFSIYGYTF.

This rearrangement joins TRBV7-2 to TRBJ1-2; tentative D call: TRBD1 (6 bases). The V gene lost 1 base and the J gene lost 2 bases, with 11 bases spanning the gap. This CDR3 spans 15 amino acids. Germline V gene lookup returns CDR1 SGHTA and CDR2 FQGNSA. CDR3 DNA: TGTGCCAGCAGCTTAGGAGGGACATCGAACTATGGCTACACCTTC. Encoded protein: CASSLGGTSNYGYTF.

The V gene is TRBV5-1, the J gene TRBJ1-1, with a weak D call TRBD1 (5 bases). CDR3 length: 14 residues. V was cut by 0 bases and J by 6 bases, with 12 bases left in between. The V gene's germline CDR1 is SGHRS and CDR2 YFSETQ. CDR3 loop: CASSLGGSEAEAFF. The CDR3 DNA reads as TGCGCCAGCAGCTTGGGGGGGAGTGAAGCTGAAGCTTTCTTT. Based on the CDR3 plus reference TRBV5-1 and TRBJ1-1, the full variable domain is KAGVTQTPRYLIKTRGQQVTLSCSPISGHRSVSWYQQTPGQGLQFLFEYFSETQRNKGNFPGRFSGRQFSNSRSEMNVSTLELGDSALYLCASSLGGSEAEAFFGQGTRLTVV.

The chain combines TRBV6-1 with TRBJ1-2; D is unresolved. Germline CDR1 MNHNS, CDR2 SASEGT. The CDR3 sequence is 13 residues long. V gave up 5 bases and J gave up 8 bases, with 15 bases separating them. The CDR3 sequence is CASSQETGGGYTF. The CDR3, as DNA: TGTGCCAGCAGTCAGGAAACGGGTGGGGGCTACACCTTC.

This clonotype has just a few counts. V usage is TRBV19 and J usage is TRBJ2-6; D uncertain. The CDR3 runs 12 residues. Trimming took off 5 bases at V and 4 bases at J, with 3 bases between the two ends. Per germline, CDR1 LNHDA and CDR2 SQIVND (reference sequence). The CDR3 spells CASSAGANVLTF. DNA of the CDR3: TGTGCCAGTAGTGCCGGGGCCAACGTCCTGACTTTC.

This chain connects TRBV4-1 to TRBJ2-2; D gene unclear. V was clipped by 2 bases and J by 0 bases, with 7 bases between them. CDR1 is MGHRA and CDR2 is YSYEKL in the germline V gene. The CDR3 spans 15 residues. The CDR3 protein is CASSQSGPNTGELFF. The CDR3 DNA follows: TGCGCCAGCAGCCAATCAGGTCCGAACACCGGGGAGCTGTTTTTT.

For the CDR3, the DNA is TGCGCCAGCAGCTCGCTGTGGTGGCTAGCGGGGGCCTCCTACAATGAGCAGTTCTTC. This sequence encodes CASSSLWWLAGASYNEQFF. The chain combines TRBV5-1 with TRBJ2-1; 10 bases map to TRBD2. The CDR3 length is 19 residues. J was trimmed by 0 bases and V by 3 bases; bases with no gene match: 12. In germline, CDR1 is SGHRS, CDR2 YFSETQ. Supplemented by reference TRBV5-1 and TRBJ2-1, the full variable domain reads KAGVTQTPRYLIKTRGQQVTLSCSPISGHRSVSWYQQTPGQGLQFLFEYFSETQRNKGNFPGRFSGRQFSNSRSEMNVSTLELGDSALYLCASSSLWWLAGASYNEQFFGPGTRLTVL.

This clonotype was seen a handful of times. The chain carries TRBV7-9 and TRBJ1-3; perhaps TRBD1 as D (5 bases). V was cut by 3 bases and J by 0 bases, with 12 bases left in between. CDR1 is SEHNR and CDR2 is FQNEAQ in the germline V gene (reference sequence). The CDR3 runs 16 residues. In DNA, the CDR3 is TGTGCCAGCAGCTTTTTGGGGGGAGACTCTGGAAACACCATATATTTT. Amino acid sequence: CASSFLGGDSGNTIYF.

This sequence joins TRBV6-5 and TRBJ1-4; TRBD1 matches at 7 bases. The CDR3 runs 18 residues. CDR1 is MNHEY and CDR2 is SVGAGI in the germline V gene. V was clipped by 2 bases and J by 0 bases; unmatched bases: 9. CDR3 sequence reads: CASSYPGGGRATNEKLFF. The CDR3, as DNA: TGTGCCAGCAGTTACCCAGGGGGGGGGCGTGCAACTAATGAAAAACTGTTTTTT.

The chain couples TRBV29-1 to TRBJ2-4; D is undetermined. V was trimmed by 7 bases and J by 1 base, leaving 14 bases between them. CDR3 size: 14 residues. CDR1 and CDR2 (germline): SQVTM, ANQGSEA. The CDR3 bases are TGCAGCGCCTCGCTCGGTGGGGCCAAAAACATTCAGTACTTC. This sequence encodes CSASLGGAKNIQYF.

In this sample, this clonotype turned up a few times. This CDR3 reads CASCGRSNTEAFF. CDR3 DNA: TGTGCCAGCTGTGGCAGGTCGAACACTGAAGCTTTCTTT. The V gene is TRBV12-3 or TRBV12-4, the J gene TRBJ1-1; D unresolved. The CDR3 is made up of 13 amino acids. V dropped 8 bases and J dropped 1 base, with 11 bases sitting between them.

The sample holds a few counts of this clonotype. The genes are TRBV24-1 and TRBJ2-7, with 7 bases that match TRBD2. Germline V gives CDR1 KGHDR, CDR2 SFDVKD. The ends lost 4 bases at V and 6 bases at J; junction bases unmatched: 2. The CDR3 is 12 residues long. This CDR3 reads CATSEGGAEQYF. CDR3 bases: TGTGCCACCAGTGAGGGAGGGGCCGAGCAGTACTTC.

This clonotype was seen a handful of times. The chain couples TRBV7-8 to TRBJ1-1; 7 nucleotides line up with TRBD1. This CDR3 comprises 14 residues. Trimming cost V 8 bases and J 2 bases; bases outside gene matches: 8. Germline lookup yields CDR1 SGHVS and CDR2 FQNEAQ. Here the CDR3 DNA reads TGTGCCAGCGGACAGGACAGTGGAAACACTGAAGCTTTCTTT. This sequence encodes CASGQDSGNTEAFF.

This clonotype was counted a few times. V usage is TRBV10-1 and J usage is TRBJ2-3; D is perhaps TRBD1 or TRBD2 (6 bases each). V was trimmed by 2 bases and J by 5 bases, leaving 20 bases between them. CDR3 size: 17 residues. The germline V gene encodes CDR1 WNHNN and CDR2 SYGVQD (reference sequence). The CDR3 reads CASSETPSGGGKDTQYF. CDR3 DNA: TGCGCCAGCAGTGAGACACCCTCCGGGGGCGGCAAAGATACGCAGTATTTT.

This clonotype was seen more than once but under ten times. The chain has TRBV12-3 or TRBV12-4 and TRBJ1-4, with D tentatively TRBD1 (5 bases). Trimming took off 2 bases at V and 4 bases at J, with 5 bases between the two ends. CDR3 size: 13 residues. In DNA, the CDR3 is TGTGCCAGCAGTTTAAGGGGTAATGAAAAACTGTTTTTT. Protein sequence: CASSLRGNEKLFF.